Given below is one TCR beta chain in context. The data were obtained in a study of cytomegalovirus exposure and HLA in healthy donors. PCR was performed using 60 Vbeta and 13 Jbeta primers. Here immunoSEQ multiplex PCR was the method, and the copy in TCRdb shows in-frame clones only, minus some. Of roughly 170,000 clones detected, approximately 80% appear once; the ten largest clones hold approximately 2%. This CDR3 is built from 16 residues. Trimming stripped 3 bases from V and 4 bases from J, with 17 bases between. CDR1 is KGHSH and CDR2 is LQKENI in the germline V gene. This rearrangement joins TRBV18 to TRBJ2-3, with a possible D match to TRBD1 (5 bases). The sequenced material came from PBMCs. This sequence originates from a woman aged 30 to 39 in good health and CMV-seronegative. CDR3 region: CASSPLVQGGSDTQYF. CDR3 DNA sequence: TGTGCCAGCTCACCTCTCGTCCAGGGTGGTTCAGATACGCAGTATTTT.